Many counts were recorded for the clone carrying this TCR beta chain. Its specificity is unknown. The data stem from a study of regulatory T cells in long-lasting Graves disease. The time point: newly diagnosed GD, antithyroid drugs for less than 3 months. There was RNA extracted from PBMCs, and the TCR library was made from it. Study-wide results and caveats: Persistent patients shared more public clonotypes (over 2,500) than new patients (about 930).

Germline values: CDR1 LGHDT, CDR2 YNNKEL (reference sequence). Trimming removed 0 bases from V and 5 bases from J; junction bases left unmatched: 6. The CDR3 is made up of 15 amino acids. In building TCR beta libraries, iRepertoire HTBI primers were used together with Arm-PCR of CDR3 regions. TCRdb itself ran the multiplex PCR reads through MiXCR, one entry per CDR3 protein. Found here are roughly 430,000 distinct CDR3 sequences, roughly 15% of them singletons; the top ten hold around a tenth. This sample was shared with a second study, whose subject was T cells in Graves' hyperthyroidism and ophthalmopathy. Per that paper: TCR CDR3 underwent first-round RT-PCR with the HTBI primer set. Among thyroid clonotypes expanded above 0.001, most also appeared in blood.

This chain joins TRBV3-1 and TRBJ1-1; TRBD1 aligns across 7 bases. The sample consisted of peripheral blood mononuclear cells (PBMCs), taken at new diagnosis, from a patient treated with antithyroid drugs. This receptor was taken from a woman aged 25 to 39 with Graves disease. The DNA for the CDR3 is TGTGCCAGCAGCCAAGACCCAGGGGGAGGGACTGAAGCTTTCTTT. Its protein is CASSQDPGGGTEAFF. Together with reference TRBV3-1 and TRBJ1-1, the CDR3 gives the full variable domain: DTAVSQTPKYLVTQMGNDKSIKCEQNLGHDTMYWYKQDSKKFLKIMFSYNNKELIINETVPNRFSPKSPDKAHLNLHINSLELGDSAVYFCASSQDPGGGTEAFFGQGTRLTVV.